The rows below give T cell receptor beta chains drawn from one sample of a study of T cells in Graves' hyperthyroidism and ophthalmopathy. A single record per CDR3 protein comes from TCRdb applying MiXCR to the multiplex PCR reads. Of some 650,000 distinct CDR3 sequences in the sample, around 16% were seen once. Source material: blood. Every receptor here comes from a woman between 35 and 50 years old with Graves' ophthalmopathy. CDR3s include the opening cysteine and the closing phenylalanine or tryptophan. The order of the fields is clone size, J gene, V gene, D gene, CDR3 DNA, CDR3 protein. The D gene is left open where the match is weak. Clone size, where shown, is once, few, many, or a class for clones that have expanded.

- | TRBJ1-5 | TRBV7-8 | - | TGTGCCAGCAGCGCAACAGGACCGTCTAGCAATCAGCCCCAGCATTTT | CASSATGPSSNQPQHF
many | TRBJ2-2 | TRBV6-1 | - | TGTGCCAGCAGTTACGGAGGGGGCCGGAACACCGGGGAGCTGTTTTTT | CASSYGGGRNTGELFF
- | TRBJ2-1 | TRBV12-3/TRBV12-4 | - | TGTGCCAGCAGTTTATTGGCGGGCCCCGCGAAAGATGAGCAGTTCTTC | CASSLLAGPAKDEQFF
- | TRBJ2-2 | TRBV29-1 | - | TGCAGCGTGACCAGGCGGGACACCGGGGAGCTGTTTTTT | CSVTRRDTGELFF
few | TRBJ2-7 | TRBV6-1 | - | TGTGCCAGCAATAGGTACGAGCAGTACTTC | CASNRYEQYF
many | TRBJ2-5 | TRBV6-1 | TRBD1 | TGTGCCAGCAGTTCAGGGGGCGCGGGTCAAGAGACCCAGTACTTC | CASSSGGAGQETQYF
- | TRBJ2-7 | TRBV6-1 | TRBD2 | TGTGCCAGTCAGGACAGCGGGAGCGAGCAGTACTTC | CASQDSGSEQYF
few | TRBJ2-3 | TRBV15 | TRBD2 | TGTGCCACCAGCACCACGGGAGGTATGGATACGCAGTATTTT | CATSTTGGMDTQYF
many | TRBJ1-1 | TRBV28 | - | TGTGCCAGCAGTCCCGGGGTGGTAGGCACTGAAGCTTTCTTT | CASSPGVVGTEAFF
few | TRBJ2-1 | TRBV18 | - | TGTGCCAGCTCAGGAGGGGGGCGGGAGAACTCCTACAATGAGCAGTTCTTC | CASSGGGRENSYNEQFF
many | TRBJ1-1 | TRBV6-1 | TRBD1 | TGTGCCAGCAGTGAATGGGACAGGGGTGGGACTGAAGCTTTCTTT | CASSEWDRGGTEAFF
many | TRBJ2-1 | TRBV20-1 | - | TGCAGTGCTAGCCCGACGGAGGCCAAGTACAATGAGCAGTTCTTC | CSASPTEAKYNEQFF
many | TRBJ2-3 | TRBV3-1 | - | TGTGCCAGCAGCCATGGAAATACGCAGTATTTT | CASSHGNTQYF
few | TRBJ2-7 | TRBV3-1 | TRBD1 | TGTGCCAGCAGCCGGGACAGTGGTGGCGAGCAGTACTTC | CASSRDSGGEQYF
- | TRBJ2-4 | TRBV6-2/TRBV6-3 | TRBD2 | TGTGCCAGCAGTTACTCCGGACTAGCGGCCAAATACATTCAGTACTTC | CASSYSGLAAKYIQYF
many | TRBJ2-4 | TRBV7-9 | - | TGTGCCAGCAGCTTAAGTATCTCGGGGGCCAAAAACATTCAGTACTTC | CASSLSISGAKNIQYF
- | TRBJ2-2 | TRBV19 | TRBD1 | TGTGCCACCAAAACCGGGACAGGGGACGCCGGGGAGCTGTTTTTT | CATKTGTGDAGELFF
few | TRBJ1-2 | TRBV9 | - | TGTGCCAGCAGTCCTACCCCCTTTACTTATGGCTACACCTTC | CASSPTPFTYGYTF
many | TRBJ2-7 | TRBV6-1 | TRBD1 | TGTGCCAGCGGGCCGGGACAGTGGTACGAGCAGTACTTC | CASGPGQWYEQYF
many | TRBJ1-4 | TRBV20-1 | - | TGCAGTGCCAAACAGGGAGTAAATGAAAAACTGTTTTTT | CSAKQGVNEKLFF
- | TRBJ1-2 | TRBV7-8 | TRBD1 | TGTGCCAGCAGCTTAGGTGGACAGGACTATGGCTACACCTTC | CASSLGGQDYGYTF
- | TRBJ2-6 | TRBV6-1 | - | TGTGCCAGCCAAACAAGGACCCTATCTGACGTCCTGACTTTC | CASQTRTLSDVLTF
- | TRBJ2-7 | TRBV12-5 | TRBD2 | TGTGCTAGTGGTTCGACTAGCCTGGGGGAGCAGTACTTC | CASGSTSLGEQYF
few | TRBJ2-6 | TRBV18 | TRBD1 | TGTGCCAGCTCACCCGACAGGGTATCTGGGGCCAACGTCCTGACTTTC | CASSPDRVSGANVLTF
many | TRBJ1-2 | TRBV3-1 | TRBD1 | TGTGCCAGCAGCACACGGGACAGTGTCTATGGCTACACCTTC | CASSTRDSVYGYTF
many | TRBJ2-3 | TRBV5-1 | - | TGCGCCAGCAGCTCAGGACCCGACACAGATACGCAGTATTTT | CASSSGPDTDTQYF
- | TRBJ2-1 | TRBV28 | TRBD1 | TGTGCCAGCAGTTCCTACGGGACAGGATGGAATGAGCAGTTCTTC | CASSSYGTGWNEQFF
many | TRBJ1-2 | TRBV30 | - | TGTGCCTGGAGTCCCGGGAGGGATGGCTACACCTTC | CAWSPGRDGYTF
many | TRBJ1-1 | TRBV6-1 | TRBD1 | TGTGCCAGCAGTGGGGGGGACAGCCTGAACACTGAAGCTTTCTTT | CASSGGDSLNTEAFF
- | TRBJ1-1 | TRBV30 | - | TGTGCCTGGAGTGGGACAGAGGGCACTGAAGCTTTCTTT | CAWSGTEGTEAFF
many | TRBJ1-5 | TRBV30 | - | TGTGCCTGGAGTGGCGGCAGGGGAAATCAGCCCCAGCATTTT | CAWSGGRGNQPQHF
many | TRBJ2-1 | TRBV11-2 | TRBD2 | TGTGCCAGCAACAACCAACTAGCGGGAGGGGGAAGTGAGCAGTTCTTC | CASNNQLAGGGSEQFF
- | TRBJ2-1 | TRBV7-9 | TRBD2 | TGTGCCAGTACCCCTGGAGGGCTAGCGGGGCCGAATGAGCAGTTCTTC | CASTPGGLAGPNEQFF
few | TRBJ2-7 | TRBV27 | - | TGTGCCAGCAGATCTGACTACCTTGGCCTGTGGAATGAGCAGTACTTC | CASRSDYLGLWNEQYF
few | TRBJ2-2 | TRBV14 | - | TGTGCCAGCAGCCAAGTTCGGTTTTGGCGAGGCAGAAAAGGCACCGGGGAGCTGTTTTTT | CASSQVRFWRGRKGTGELFF
many | TRBJ2-3 | TRBV30 | - | TGTGCCTGGTCCCCCGGCACAGATACGCAGTATTTT | CAWSPGTDTQYF
few | TRBJ1-1 | TRBV7-3 | - | TGTGCCAGCAGCTTACGGGGGCAGAGCACTGAAGCTTTCTTT | CASSLRGQSTEAFF
few | TRBJ2-1 | TRBV6-1 | TRBD1 | TGTGCCAGCAAGGGACAGGTCTCCTACAATGAGCAGTTCTTC | CASKGQVSYNEQFF
many | TRBJ2-5 | TRBV18 | - | TGTGCCAGCTCACCCAATCGCGGCGAGACCCAGTACTTC | CASSPNRGETQYF
few | TRBJ2-1 | TRBV4-1 | - | TGCGCCAGCAGCCAAGATACAGGTTCGGTTTCGGGCAATGAGCAGTTCTTC | CASSQDTGSVSGNEQFF
many | TRBJ1-4 | TRBV3-1 | - | TGTGCCAGCAGCCAAAACACAGGGCAAGATGAAAAACTGTTTTTT | CASSQNTGQDEKLFF
- | TRBJ1-4 | TRBV20-1 | - | TGCAGTGCTAGTGGGGCCCTCGGAAATGAAAAACTGTTTTTT | CSASGALGNEKLFF
many | TRBJ2-1 | TRBV2 | TRBD1 | TGTGCCAGCAGGAGGGGACAGGGGGATTTGAGGAACTACAATGAGCAGTTCTTC | CASRRGQGDLRNYNEQFF
many | TRBJ2-5 | TRBV2 | - | TGTGCCAGCAGCCAGAAAGGGGTCAAAGAGACCCAGTACTTC | CASSQKGVKETQYF
- | TRBJ1-4 | TRBV5-1 | - | TGCGCCAGCAGCTCGGACAGCACTAATGAAAAACTGTTTTTT | CASSSDSTNEKLFF
- | TRBJ1-3 | TRBV29-1 | - | TGCAGCGTTGAAGGGGCGGGAGGAGCCCCGGGTGGAAACACCATATATTTT | CSVEGAGGAPGGNTIYF
- | TRBJ2-1 | TRBV28 | TRBD1 | TGTGCCAGCAGTGACAGACCGGGACAGGGGTACAATGAGCAGTTCTTC | CASSDRPGQGYNEQFF